This paragraph covers one TCR beta chain sequence. Its antigen is currently unknown. This entry belongs to a study of beta chain features in type 1 diabetes. General observations from the study: Across all four CD4+ subsets, people with type 1 diabetes showed modestly shorter TCRB CDR3s. A greater similarity of naive, central memory and Treg TCRB repertoires was seen among patients than among healthy donors. For cells with high TCR expression, cDNA sequencing could yield over-representation.

V dropped 5 bases and J dropped 4; count of bases not matched to a gene: 6. This CDR3 has 14 amino acids. Per the germline V gene, CDR1 is SNHLY and CDR2 is FYNNEI. Sequencing targeted expressed TCRB transcripts, as all isolated RNA had been reverse transcribed. The repertoire was sequenced with immunoSEQ multiplex PCR; TCRdb's copy has only in-frame clones and lacks some. The data show roughly 280,000 clones, around 24% seen once. Each of the CD4+ naive, central memory, regulatory and stem cell-like memory populations was sorted via CD45RO/CCR7/CD25/CD127/CD95/CD27. The source material was naive CD4+ T cells from blood. The rearrangement joins TRBV2 to TRBJ2-7, with 9 bases aligning to TRBD1. The clonotype originates from a woman in her 30s with type 1 diabetes. The CDR3 DNA reads TGTGCCAGCAGTTTCGACAGGGGGACGTACGAGCAGTACTTC. Protein product: CASSFDRGTYEQYF.